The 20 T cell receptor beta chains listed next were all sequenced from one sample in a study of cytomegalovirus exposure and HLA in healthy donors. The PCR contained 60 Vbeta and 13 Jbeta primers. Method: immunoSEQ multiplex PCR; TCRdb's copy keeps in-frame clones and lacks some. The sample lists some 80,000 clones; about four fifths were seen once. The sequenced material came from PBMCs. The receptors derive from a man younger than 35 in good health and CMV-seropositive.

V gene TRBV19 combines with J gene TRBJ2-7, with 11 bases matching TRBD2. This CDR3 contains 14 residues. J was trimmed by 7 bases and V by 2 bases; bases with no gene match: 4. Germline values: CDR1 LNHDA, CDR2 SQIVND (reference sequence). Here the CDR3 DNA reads TGTGCCAGTAGTATAACTAGCGGGAGCGGTGAGCAGTACTTC. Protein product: CASSITSGSGEQYF.

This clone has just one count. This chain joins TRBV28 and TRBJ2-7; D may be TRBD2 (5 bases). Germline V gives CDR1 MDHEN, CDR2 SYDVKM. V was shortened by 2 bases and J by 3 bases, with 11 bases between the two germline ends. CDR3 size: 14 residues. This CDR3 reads CASSLRADRYEQYF. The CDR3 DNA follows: TGTGCCAGCAGTTTAAGAGCGGATCGCTACGAGCAGTACTTC.

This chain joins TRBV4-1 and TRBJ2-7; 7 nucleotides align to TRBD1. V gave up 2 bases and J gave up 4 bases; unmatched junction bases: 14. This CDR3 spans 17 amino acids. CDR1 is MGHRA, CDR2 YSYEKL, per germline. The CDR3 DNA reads TGCGCCAGCAGCCAATGGGTCGGACAGGCAAAAACTTACGAGCAGTACTTC. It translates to CASSQWVGQAKTYEQYF.

The CDR3 here is CASSYGTFENEQFF. The CDR3 DNA follows: TGTGCCAGCAGTTACGGGACTTTCGAGAATGAGCAGTTCTTC. The rearrangement joins TRBV6-6 to TRBJ2-1; a possible D gene is TRBD2 (6 bases). The CDR3 extends over 14 amino acids. Trimming removed 2 bases at V and 7 bases at J, with 12 bases between. CDR1 MNHNY and CDR2 SVGAGI come from the germline V gene (reference sequence).

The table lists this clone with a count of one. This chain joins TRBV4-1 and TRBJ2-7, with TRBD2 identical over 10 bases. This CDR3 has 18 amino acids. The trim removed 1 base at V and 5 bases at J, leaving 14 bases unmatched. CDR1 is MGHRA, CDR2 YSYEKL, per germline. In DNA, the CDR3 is TGCGCCAGCAGCCAAGGGCTAGCGGGAGTCTTAAGTAGGGACGAGCAGTACTTC. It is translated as CASSQGLAGVLSRDEQYF.

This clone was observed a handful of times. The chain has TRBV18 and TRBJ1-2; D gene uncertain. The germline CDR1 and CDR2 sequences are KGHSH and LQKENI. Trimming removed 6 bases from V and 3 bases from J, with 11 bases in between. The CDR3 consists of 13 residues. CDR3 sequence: CASSGQEYYGYTF. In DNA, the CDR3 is TGTGCCAGCTCGGGTCAGGAATACTATGGCTACACCTTC.

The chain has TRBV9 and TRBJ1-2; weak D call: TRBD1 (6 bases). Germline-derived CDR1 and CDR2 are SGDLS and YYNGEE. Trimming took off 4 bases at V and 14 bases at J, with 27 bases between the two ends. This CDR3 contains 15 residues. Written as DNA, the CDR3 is TGTGCCAGCAGCCCGGCCTCGCACGGATCAGGGGTTAAAACCTTC. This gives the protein CASSPASHGSGVKTF.

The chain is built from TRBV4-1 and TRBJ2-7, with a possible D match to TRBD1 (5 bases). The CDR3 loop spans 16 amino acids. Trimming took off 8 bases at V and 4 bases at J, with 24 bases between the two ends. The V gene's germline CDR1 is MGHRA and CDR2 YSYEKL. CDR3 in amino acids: CASAAEQGKQRYEQYF. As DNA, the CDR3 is TGCGCCAGCGCCGCGGAGCAGGGAAAGCAAAGGTACGAGCAGTACTTC.

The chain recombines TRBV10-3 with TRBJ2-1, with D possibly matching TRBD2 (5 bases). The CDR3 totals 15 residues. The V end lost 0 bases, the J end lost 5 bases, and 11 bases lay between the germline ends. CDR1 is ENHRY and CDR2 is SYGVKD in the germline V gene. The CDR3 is CAISESASGNNEQFF. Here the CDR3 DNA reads TGTGCCATCAGTGAGTCGGCCAGCGGCAACAATGAGCAGTTCTTC.

The CDR3 DNA sequence: TGTGCCAGTAGCCCGAGGTTGGCTAACTATGGCTACACCTTC. It specifies CASSPRLANYGYTF. V and J are TRBV19 and TRBJ1-2; D is uncertain. CDR1 LNHDA and CDR2 SQIVND come from the germline V gene (reference sequence). V was shortened by 6 bases and J by 0 bases, with 11 bases between the two germline ends. The CDR3 has 14 amino acids.

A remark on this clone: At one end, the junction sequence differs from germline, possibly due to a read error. The CDR3 region has the DNA TGTGCCAGCAGAGAATTCGCCGGGTCTCCTTTC. It yields the protein CASREFAGSPF. This chain joins TRBV6-1 and TRBJ2-7, with D unresolved. Germline lookup yields CDR1 MNHNS and CDR2 SASEGT. The CDR3 contains 11 residues.

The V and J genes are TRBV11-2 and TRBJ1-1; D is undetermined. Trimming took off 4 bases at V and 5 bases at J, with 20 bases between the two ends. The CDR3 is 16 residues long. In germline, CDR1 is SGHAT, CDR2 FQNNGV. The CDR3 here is CASSSTAGMVGTEAFF. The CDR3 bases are TGTGCCAGCAGCTCCACCGCCGGGATGGTCGGGACTGAAGCTTTCTTT. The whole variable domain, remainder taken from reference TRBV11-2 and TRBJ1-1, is EAGVAQSPRYKIIEKRQSVAFWCNPISGHATLYWYQQILGQGPKLLIQFQNNGVVDDSQLPKDRFSAERLKGVDSTLKIQPAKLEDSAVYLCASSSTAGMVGTEAFFGQGTRLTVV.

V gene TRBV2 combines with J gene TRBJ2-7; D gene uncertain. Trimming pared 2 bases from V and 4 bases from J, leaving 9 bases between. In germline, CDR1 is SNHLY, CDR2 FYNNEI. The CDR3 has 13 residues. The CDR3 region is CASSEPTPYEQYF. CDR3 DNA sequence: TGTGCCAGCAGTGAACCGACACCTTACGAGCAGTACTTC.

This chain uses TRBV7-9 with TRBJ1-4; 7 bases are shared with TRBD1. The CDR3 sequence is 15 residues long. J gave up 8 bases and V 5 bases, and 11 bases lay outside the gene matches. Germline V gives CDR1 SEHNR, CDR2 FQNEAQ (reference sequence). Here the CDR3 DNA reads TGTGCCAGCAGCCATGGCGGACAGGTTTGGGAAAAACTGTTTTTT. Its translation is CASSHGGQVWEKLFF. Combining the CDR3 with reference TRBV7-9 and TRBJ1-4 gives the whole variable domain DTGVSQNPRHKITKRGQNVTFRCDPISEHNRLYWYRQTLGQGPEFLTYFQNEAQLEKSRLLSDRFSAERPKGSFSTLEIQRTEQGDSAMYLCASSHGGQVWEKLFFGSGTQLSVL.

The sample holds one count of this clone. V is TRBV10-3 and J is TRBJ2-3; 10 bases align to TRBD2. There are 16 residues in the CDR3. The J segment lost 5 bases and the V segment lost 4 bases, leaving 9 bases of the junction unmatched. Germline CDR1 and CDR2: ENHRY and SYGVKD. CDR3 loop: CAISAGLAGVVDTQYF. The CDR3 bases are TGTGCCATCAGTGCGGGGCTAGCGGGAGTCGTAGATACGCAGTATTTT.

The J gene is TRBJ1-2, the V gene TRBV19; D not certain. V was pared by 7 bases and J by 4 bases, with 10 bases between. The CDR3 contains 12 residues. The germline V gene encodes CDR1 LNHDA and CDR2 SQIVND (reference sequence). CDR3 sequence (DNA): TGTGCCAGTATTGGCGGGATCTATGGCTACACCTTC. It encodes CASIGGIYGYTF.

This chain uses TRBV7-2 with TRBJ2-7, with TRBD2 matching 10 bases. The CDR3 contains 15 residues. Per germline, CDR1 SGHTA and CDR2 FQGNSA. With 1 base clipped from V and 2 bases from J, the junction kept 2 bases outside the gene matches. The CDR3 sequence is CASSLGAGGTYEQYF. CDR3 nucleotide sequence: TGTGCCAGCAGCTTAGGAGCGGGAGGGACCTACGAGCAGTACTTC.

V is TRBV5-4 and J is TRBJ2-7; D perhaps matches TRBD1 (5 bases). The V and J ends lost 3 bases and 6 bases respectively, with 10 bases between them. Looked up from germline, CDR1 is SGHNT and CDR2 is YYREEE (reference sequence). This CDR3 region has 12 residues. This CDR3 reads CASSSGSSEQYF. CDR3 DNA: TGTGCCAGCAGCTCAGGGTCTTCCGAGCAGTACTTC.

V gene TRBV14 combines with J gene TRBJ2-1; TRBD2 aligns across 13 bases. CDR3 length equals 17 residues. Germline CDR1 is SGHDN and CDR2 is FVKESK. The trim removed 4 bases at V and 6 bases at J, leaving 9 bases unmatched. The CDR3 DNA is TGTGCCAGCAGCCTTAGACTAGCGGGAGGTCTCCGCAATGAGCAGTTCTTC. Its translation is CASSLRLAGGLRNEQFF.

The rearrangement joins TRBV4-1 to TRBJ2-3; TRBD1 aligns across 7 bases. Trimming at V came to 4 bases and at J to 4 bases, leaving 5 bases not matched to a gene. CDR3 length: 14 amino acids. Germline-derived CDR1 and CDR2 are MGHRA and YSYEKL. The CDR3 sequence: CASSLDRYADTQYF. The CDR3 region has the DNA TGCGCCAGCAGCCTGGACAGGTACGCAGATACGCAGTATTTT.